This T cell receptor (beta chain) was captured by sequencing in a study of T-cell reconstitution after alpha-beta-depleted transplantation in children. The germline CDR1 and CDR2 sequences are SGHTA and FQGNSA. The CDR3 runs to 16 residues. Trimming at V came to 5 bases and at J to 8 bases, leaving 8 bases not matched to a gene. The authors prepared the TCRbeta library with unique molecular identifiers. Using its own MiXCR run on the PCR reads, TCRdb lists one record per CDR3 protein. Here the sample spans 350,000 to 400,000 distinct CDR3 sequences, about a fifth being singletons. The source of this sequence is a human donor who donated a stem cell graft to a child with acute myeloid leukemia. Sequenced material: PBMCs from the stem cell graft donor, taken from the stem cell graft. The V gene is TRBV7-2, the J gene TRBJ2-1, with TRBD2 matching over 14 bases. The CDR3 reads CASSRGLAGGLDEQFF. The DNA of the CDR3 is TGTGCCAGCAGCCGTGGACTAGCGGGAGGTCTCGATGAGCAGTTCTTC.